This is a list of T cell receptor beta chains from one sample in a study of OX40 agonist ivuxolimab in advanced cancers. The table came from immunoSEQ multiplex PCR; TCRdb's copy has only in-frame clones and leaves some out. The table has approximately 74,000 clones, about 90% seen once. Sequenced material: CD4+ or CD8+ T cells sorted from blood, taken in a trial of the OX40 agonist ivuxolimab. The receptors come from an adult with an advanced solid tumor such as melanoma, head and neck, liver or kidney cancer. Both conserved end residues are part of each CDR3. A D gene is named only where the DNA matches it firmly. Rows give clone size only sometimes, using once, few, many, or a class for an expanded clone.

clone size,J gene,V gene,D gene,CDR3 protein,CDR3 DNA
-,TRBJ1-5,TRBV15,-,CATSSRGNQPQHF,TGTGCCACCAGCAGCCGGGGCAATCAGCCCCAGCATTTT
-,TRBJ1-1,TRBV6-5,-,CASSYSGYTEAFF,TGTGCCAGCAGTTACTCTGGGTACACTGAAGCTTTCTTT
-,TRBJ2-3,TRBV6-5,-,CASSYTGYTDTQYF,TGTGCCAGCAGTTACACAGGGTATACAGATACGCAGTATTTT
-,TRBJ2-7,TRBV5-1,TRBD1,CASSLLDRGYDEQYF,TGCGCCAGCAGCCTACTAGACAGGGGGTACGACGAGCAGTACTTC
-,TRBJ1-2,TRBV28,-,CASSLASEGGGGGYTF,TGTGCCAGCAGTTTAGCCTCCGAAGGAGGTGGAGGTGGCTACACCTTC
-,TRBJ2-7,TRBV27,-,CASSLRMGIYEQYF,TGTGCCAGCAGTTTGAGGATGGGTATTTACGAGCAGTACTTC
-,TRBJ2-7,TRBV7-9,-,CASSLTFTYEQYF,TGTGCCAGCAGCTTAACATTCACCTACGAGCAGTACTTC
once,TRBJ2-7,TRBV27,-,CASSLVEGSSYEQYF,TGTGCCAGCAGTTTAGTCGAGGGGAGCTCCTACGAGCAGTACTTC
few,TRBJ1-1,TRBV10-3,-,CAITWDYGTEAFF,TGTGCCATCACATGGGACTACGGTACTGAAGCTTTCTTT
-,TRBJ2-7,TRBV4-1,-,CASSQNRVDEQYF,TGCGCCAGCAGCCAGAACAGGGTCGACGAGCAGTACTTC
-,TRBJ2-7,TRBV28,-,CASSLNREEQYF,TGCGCCAGCAGTTTGAACAGGGAAGAGCAGTACTTC
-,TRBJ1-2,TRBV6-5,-,CASLTGTRNYGYTF,TGTGCCAGCTTAACCGGGACAAGGAACTATGGCTACACCTTC
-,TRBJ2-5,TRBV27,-,CASSFTGTQETQYF,TGTGCCAGCAGTTTTACAGGTACCCAAGAGACCCAGTACTTC
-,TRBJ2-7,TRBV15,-,CATSSSPGDSYEQYF,TGTGCCACCAGCAGCTCCCCAGGGGACTCCTACGAGCAGTACTTC
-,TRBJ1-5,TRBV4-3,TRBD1,CASSQDRSTGVSNQPQHF,TGCGCCAGCAGCCAAGATCGATCGACAGGGGTTAGCAATCAGCCCCAGCATTTT
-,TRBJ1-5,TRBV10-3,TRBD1,CAISEKGQEHQPQHF,TGTGCCATCAGTGAGAAAGGACAGGAGCATCAGCCCCAGCATTTT
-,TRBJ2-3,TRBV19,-,CASSMIRDIPFSTYTDTQYF,TGTGCCAGTAGTATGATCCGGGATATACCATTCAGCACCTACACAGATACGCAGTATTTT
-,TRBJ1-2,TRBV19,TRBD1,CASERVGQAYGYTF,TGTGCCAGTGAGAGAGTAGGACAGGCCTATGGCTACACCTTC
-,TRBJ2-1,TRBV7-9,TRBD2,CASRGLASSYNEQFF,TGTGCCAGCAGAGGACTAGCGAGCTCCTACAATGAGCAGTTCTTC
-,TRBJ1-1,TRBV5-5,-,CASSLEGRAIEAFF,TGTGCCAGCAGCTTGGAAGGGAGAGCTATTGAAGCTTTCTTT
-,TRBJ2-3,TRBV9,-,CASSVAGESTDTQYF,TGTGCCAGCAGCGTGGCCGGGGAGAGCACAGATACGCAGTATTTT
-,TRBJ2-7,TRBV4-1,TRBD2,CASSQVAGGPYEQYF,TGCGCCAGCAGCCAAGTAGCGGGAGGTCCCTACGAGCAGTACTTC
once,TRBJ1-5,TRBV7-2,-,CASSLGSPLTYSNQPQHF,TGTGCCAGCAGCTTAGGGTCCCCGCTAACTTATAGCAATCAGCCCCAGCATTTT
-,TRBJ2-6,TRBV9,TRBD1,CASSVDRQGSGANVLTF,TGTGCCAGCAGCGTAGACCGACAGGGGAGTGGGGCCAACGTCCTGACTTTC
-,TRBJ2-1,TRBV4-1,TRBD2,CASSPGTTHNEQFF,TGCGCCAGCAGCCCAGGGACTACCCACAATGAGCAGTTCTTC
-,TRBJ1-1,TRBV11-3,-,CASSLQEANTEAFF,TGTGCCAGCAGCTTACAAGAGGCGAACACTGAAGCTTTCTTT
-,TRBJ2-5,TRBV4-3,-,CASSQYGDSFQYF,TGCGCCAGCAGCCAGTACGGTGACAGCTTCCAGTACTTC
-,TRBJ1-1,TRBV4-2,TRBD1,CASSQEGVRDRPNTEAFF,TGTGCCAGCAGCCAAGAAGGTGTGCGGGACAGGCCGAACACTGAAGCTTTCTTT
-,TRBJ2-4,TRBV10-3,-,CAISEEGARIKNIQYF,TGTGCCATCAGTGAAGAGGGAGCGAGAATAAAAAACATTCAGTACTTC
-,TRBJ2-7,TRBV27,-,CASSYGAGAYEQYF,TGTGCCAGCAGTTATGGAGCCGGGGCCTACGAGCAGTACTTC
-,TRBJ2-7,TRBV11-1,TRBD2,CASSLEGGTTYEQYF,TGTGCCAGCAGCTTAGAAGGCGGGACTACCTACGAGCAGTACTTC
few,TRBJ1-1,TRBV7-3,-,CASSLDVGPNTEAFF,TGTGCCAGCAGCCTCGACGTAGGCCCCAACACTGAAGCTTTCTTT
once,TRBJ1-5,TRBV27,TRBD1,CASSLGQGVGGPQHF,TGTGCCAGCAGTTTAGGGCAGGGGGTAGGAGGGCCCCAGCATTTT
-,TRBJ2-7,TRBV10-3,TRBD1,CAIRTGTGSEQYF,TGTGCCATCAGGACCGGGACAGGGAGCGAGCAGTACTTC
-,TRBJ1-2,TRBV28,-,CASSLGSYRDYTF,TGTGCCAGCAGTTTGGGGAGCTACAGGGACTACACCTTC
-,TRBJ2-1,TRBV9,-,CASTPSGGDNEQFF,TGTGCCAGCACCCCAAGCGGTGGGGACAATGAGCAGTTCTTC
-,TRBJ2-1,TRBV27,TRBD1,CASRDRIQRDEQFF,TGTGCCAGCAGGGACAGGATTCAACGGGATGAGCAGTTCTTC
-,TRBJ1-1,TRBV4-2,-,CASSSEFREGTEAFF,TGTGCCAGCAGCTCGGAGTTCCGCGAGGGCACTGAAGCTTTCTTT
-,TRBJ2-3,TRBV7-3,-,CASRPTGGYFAADTQYF,TGTGCCAGCAGACCGACCGGGGGCTACTTCGCGGCAGATACGCAGTATTTT
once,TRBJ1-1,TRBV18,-,CASSYDNRENTEAFF,TGTGCCAGCTCATACGACAATCGAGAGAACACTGAAGCTTTCTTT
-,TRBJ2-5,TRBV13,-,CASSGQETQYF,TGTGCCAGTAGCGGACAAGAGACCCAGTACTTC
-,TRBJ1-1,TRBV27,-,CASSLFEGGTEAFF,TGTGCCAGCAGTTTATTCGAGGGGGGCACTGAAGCTTTCTTT
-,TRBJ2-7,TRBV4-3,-,CASSRTEGISYEQYF,TGCGCCAGCAGCCGAACCGAAGGAATATCCTACGAGCAGTACTTC
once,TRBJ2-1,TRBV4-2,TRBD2,CASSQSSGRVEGEQFF,TGTGCCAGCAGCCAATCTAGCGGGAGAGTAGAGGGTGAGCAGTTCTTC
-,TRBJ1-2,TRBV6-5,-,CASSYNRNYGYTF,TGTGCCAGCAGTTATAACAGGAACTATGGCTACACCTTC
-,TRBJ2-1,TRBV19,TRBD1,CASSWDRYNEQFF,TGTGCCAGTAGTTGGGACAGATACAATGAGCAGTTCTTC
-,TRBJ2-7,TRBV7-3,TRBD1,CASSRYYLRDRALTYEQYF,TGTGCCAGCAGCCGATACTACCTCCGGGACAGAGCGTTAACCTACGAGCAGTACTTC
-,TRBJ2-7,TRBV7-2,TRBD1,CASSWTGISYEQYF,TGTGCCAGCAGCTGGACAGGGATTTCCTACGAGCAGTACTTC
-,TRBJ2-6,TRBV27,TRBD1,CASSPRDSLSGANVLTF,TGTGCCAGCAGTCCCCGGGACAGTCTCTCTGGGGCCAACGTCCTGACTTTC
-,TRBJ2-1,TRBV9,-,CASSVVGTANEQFF,TGTGCCAGCAGCGTAGTGGGAACCGCCAATGAGCAGTTCTTC
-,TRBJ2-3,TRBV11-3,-,CASSLAGRTDTQYF,TGTGCCAGCAGCTTAGCGGGACGCACAGATACGCAGTATTTT
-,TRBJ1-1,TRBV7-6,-,CASSLGPGAADEAFF,TGTGCCAGCAGCTTAGGTCCGGGGGCCGCGGATGAAGCTTTCTTT
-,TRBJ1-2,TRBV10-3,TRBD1,CASRQHGQGKRYTF,TGTGCCAGCAGGCAACACGGACAGGGGAAACGCTACACCTTC